This T cell receptor (beta chain) was captured by sequencing in a study of PD-L1 blockade in urothelial cancer. Study context: As for prior chemotherapy regimens, patients had received 0 to 3. There were a median of approximately 150,000 T cells in blood samples.

Time point in this sample: peripheral blood 6 weeks after treatment start. Each individual provided 1 to 8 samples (taken pretreatment and on-treatment). This clone was observed once. Using immunoSEQ multiplex PCR, the repertoire was profiled, and TCRdb retains in-frame clones only, with some absent. There are around 38,000 clones in the sample; 75% to 90% occur only once, and 24% lies in the top ten. This specimen was PBMCs, taken around atezolizumab (anti-PD-L1) treatment. This receptor was obtained from a man between 60 and 70 years old with urothelial cancer.

The DNA of the CDR3 is TGTGCCTGGATTCCCCTTGGGACTAGCGCCAACAATGAGCAGTTCTTC. Translating gives CAWIPLGTSANNEQFF. The rearrangement uses TRBV30 and TRBJ2-1, with 10 bases matching TRBD2. Per the germline V gene, CDR1 is GTSNPN and CDR2 is SVGIG (reference sequence). The V gene end was trimmed by 4 bases and the J gene end by 5 bases; junction bases not matched to a gene: 11. The CDR3 runs 16 residues. Looking up the rest from reference TRBV30 and TRBJ2-1 gives the full variable domain: SQTIHQWPATLVQPVGSPLSLECTVEGTSNPNLYWYRQAAGRGLQLLFYSVGIGQISSEVPQNLSASRPQDRQFILSSKKLLLSDSGFYLCAWIPLGTSANNEQFFGPGTRLTVL.